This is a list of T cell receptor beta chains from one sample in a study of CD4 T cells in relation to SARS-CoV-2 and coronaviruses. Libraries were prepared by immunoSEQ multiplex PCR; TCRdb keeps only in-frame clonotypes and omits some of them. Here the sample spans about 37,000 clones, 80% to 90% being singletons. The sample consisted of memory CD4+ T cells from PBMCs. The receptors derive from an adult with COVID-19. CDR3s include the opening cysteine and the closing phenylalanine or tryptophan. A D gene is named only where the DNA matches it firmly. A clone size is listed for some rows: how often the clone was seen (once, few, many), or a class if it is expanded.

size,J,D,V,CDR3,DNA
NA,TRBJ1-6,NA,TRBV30,CAWSVLLNSPLHF,TGTGCCTGGAGTGTACTTTTAAATTCACCCCTCCACTTT
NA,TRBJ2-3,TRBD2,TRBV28,CASSGLVLNF,TGTGCCAGCAGCGGACTAGTCCTGAATTTT
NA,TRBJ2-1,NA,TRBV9,CASSVAPNTYNEQFF,TGTGCCAGCAGCGTAGCACCCAACACCTACAATGAGCAGTTCTTC
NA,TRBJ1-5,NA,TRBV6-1,CASSGPQGPTNQPQHF,TGTGCCAGCAGTGGGCCCCAGGGGCCTACCAATCAGCCCCAGCATTTT
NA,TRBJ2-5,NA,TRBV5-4,CASSLDPLETQYF,TGTGCCAGCAGCTTGGATCCTTTAGAGACCCAGTACTTC
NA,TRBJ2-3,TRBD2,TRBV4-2,CASSQYTTRLAGDLTDTQYF,TGTGCCAGCAGCCAGTATACCACCCGTCTAGCGGGAGACTTGACAGATACGCAGTATTTT
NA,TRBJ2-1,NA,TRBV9,CASSAEGQGNEQFF,TGTGCCAGCAGCGCCGAAGGTCAGGGAAATGAGCAGTTCTTC
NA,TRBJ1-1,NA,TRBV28,CASSYGGAGTEAFF,TGTGCCAGCAGTTACGGGGGTGCGGGCACTGAAGCTTTCTTT
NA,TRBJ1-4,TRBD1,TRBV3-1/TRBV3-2,CASSQTGVKLFF,TGTGCCAGCAGCCAAACAGGGGTGAAACTGTTTTTT
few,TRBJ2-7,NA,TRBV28,CASSPGAREQYF,TGTGCCAGCAGTCCCGGCGCTCGCGAGCAGTACTTC
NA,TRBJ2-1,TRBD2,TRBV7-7,CASSLRLAGGHEQFF,TGTGCTAGCAGCCTAAGACTAGCGGGAGGCCATGAGCAGTTCTTC
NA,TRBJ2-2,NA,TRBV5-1,CASSYDAGNTGELFF,TGCGCCAGCAGCTATGATGCCGGTAATACCGGGGAGCTGTTTTTT
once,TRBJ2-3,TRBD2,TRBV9,CASSEPGLAGGPDTQYF,TGTGCCAGCAGCGAACCGGGACTAGCGGGAGGCCCAGATACGCAGTATTTT
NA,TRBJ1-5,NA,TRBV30,CAWSVKTVGRQPQHF,TGTGCCTGGAGTGTTAAGACAGTAGGCAGGCAGCCCCAGCATTTT
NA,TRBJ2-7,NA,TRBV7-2,CASSQVGWGERPYEQYF,TGTGCCAGCAGCCAAGTGGGGTGGGGGGAGCGCCCCTACGAGCAGTACTTC
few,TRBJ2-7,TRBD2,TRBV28,CASRHSTSGRHREQYF,TGTGCCAGCAGACACTCGACTAGCGGGAGGCACCGCGAGCAGTACTTC
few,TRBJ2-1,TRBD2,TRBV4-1,CASSQVPGTRAIEQFF,TGCGCCAGCAGCCAAGTCCCCGGGACTAGGGCTATTGAGCAGTTCTTC
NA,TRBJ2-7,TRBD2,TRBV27,CASSFRTSGAGEQYF,TGTGCCAGCAGTTTTCGGACTAGCGGAGCCGGGGAGCAGTACTTC
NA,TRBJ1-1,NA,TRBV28,CASSPVTLTKNTEAFF,TGTGCCAGCAGTCCCGTCACTTTGACTAAGAACACTGAAGCTTTCTTT
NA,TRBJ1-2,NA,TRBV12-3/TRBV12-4,CASQGTVSYGYTF,TGTGCCAGCCAAGGGACGGTTAGCTATGGCTACACCTTC
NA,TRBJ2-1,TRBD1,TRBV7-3,CASSSGQGLGDNEQFF,TGTGCCAGCAGCTCCGGACAGGGTTTAGGGGACAATGAGCAGTTCTTC
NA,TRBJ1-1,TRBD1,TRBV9,CASSVVQTGHAFF,TGTGCCAGCAGCGTAGTACAGACAGGGCATGCTTTCTTT
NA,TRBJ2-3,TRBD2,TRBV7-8,CASKFSGSGGDTQYF,TGTGCCAGCAAGTTCAGCGGGAGTGGTGGTGATACGCAGTATTTT
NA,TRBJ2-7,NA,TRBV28,CASTPTRIYEQYF,TGTGCCAGTACCCCTACTAGGATTTACGAGCAGTACTTC
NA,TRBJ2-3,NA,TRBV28,CASLHPRTDTQYF,TGTGCCAGCTTGCACCCCCGCACAGATACGCAGTATTTT
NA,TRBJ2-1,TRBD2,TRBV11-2,CASSLILAGGPLIREQFF,TGTGCCAGCAGCTTAATCCTAGCGGGAGGGCCGTTGATTCGTGAGCAGTTCTTC
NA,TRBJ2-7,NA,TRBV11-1,CASSARWDHYEQYF,TGTGCCAGCAGCGCACGATGGGACCACTACGAGCAGTACTTC
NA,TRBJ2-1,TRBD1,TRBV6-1,CASSERGQGGYNEQFF,TGTGCCAGCAGTGAAAGGGGACAGGGGGGATACAATGAGCAGTTCTTC
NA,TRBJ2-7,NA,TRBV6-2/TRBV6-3,CASSYLGRGSEQYF,TGTGCCAGCAGTTACTTGGGTAGAGGGAGCGAGCAGTACTTC
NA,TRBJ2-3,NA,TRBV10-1,CASSESSPSTDTQYF,TGCGCCAGCAGTGAGTCTTCACCGTCCACAGATACGCAGTATTTT
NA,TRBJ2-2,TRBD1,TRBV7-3,CASRRTGANTGELFF,TGTGCCAGCAGAAGGACAGGGGCGAACACCGGGGAGCTGTTTTTT
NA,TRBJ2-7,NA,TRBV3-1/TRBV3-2,CASSLNRGVKVHEQYF,TGTGCCAGCAGCCTAAACCGGGGCGTGAAAGTCCACGAGCAGTACTTC